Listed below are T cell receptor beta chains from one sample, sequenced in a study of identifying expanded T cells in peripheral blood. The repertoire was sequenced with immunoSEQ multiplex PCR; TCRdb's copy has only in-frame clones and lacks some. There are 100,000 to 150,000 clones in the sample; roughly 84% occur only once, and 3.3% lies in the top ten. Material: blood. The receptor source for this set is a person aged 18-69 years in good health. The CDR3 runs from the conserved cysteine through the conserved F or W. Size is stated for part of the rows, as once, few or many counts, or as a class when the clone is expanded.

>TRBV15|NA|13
CATSTQNTGELFF
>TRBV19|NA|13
CASSFTYGDTQYF
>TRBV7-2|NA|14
CASSPTQTGGSYTF
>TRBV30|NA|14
CAWSGGGAGEKLFF
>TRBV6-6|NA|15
CASSYSNSMNTEAFF
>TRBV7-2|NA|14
CASSSSWGGNTIYF
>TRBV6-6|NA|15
CASTHGGGSPYEQYF
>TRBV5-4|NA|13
CASSFMTNYGYTF
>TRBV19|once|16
CASMRRGIGFTGELFF
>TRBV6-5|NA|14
CASSYRGMGQPQHF
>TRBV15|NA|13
CATSGQLNEKLFF
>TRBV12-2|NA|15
CASRLWSSDWETQYF
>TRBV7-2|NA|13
CASSLGSGETQYF
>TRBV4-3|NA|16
CASSQLRIATNEKLFF
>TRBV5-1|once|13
CASSLDWRSEAFF
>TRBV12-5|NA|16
CASGFGTGRGYSPLHF
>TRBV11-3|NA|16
CASSLSWWGRNTEAFF
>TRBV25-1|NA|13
CASQGQYYNEQFF
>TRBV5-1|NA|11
CASSLSGPKFF
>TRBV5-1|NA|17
CASSLAPRGLTGTEAFF
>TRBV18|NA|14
CASSPIFLNTEAFF
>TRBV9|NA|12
CASSGMGNTIYF
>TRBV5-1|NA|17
CASSLVYLATGDGVAFF
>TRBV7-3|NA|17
CASSLMERDRGKNIQYF
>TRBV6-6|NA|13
CASSYSRDSPLHF
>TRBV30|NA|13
CAWARGVLQPQHF
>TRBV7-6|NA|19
CASSPTIQTDSGFTDTQYF
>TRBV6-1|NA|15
CASSESPGGDSPLHF
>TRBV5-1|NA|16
CASSLEVGTRNSPLHF
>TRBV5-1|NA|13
CASSAATNEKLFF
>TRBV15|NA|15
CATSSGDATNEKLFF
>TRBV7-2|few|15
CASSLARGSGNTIYF
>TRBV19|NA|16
CASSIASRENTGELFF
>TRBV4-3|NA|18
CASSQAAFQSSGANVLTF
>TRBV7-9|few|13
CASSSQDNSPLHF
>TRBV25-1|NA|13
CASQGEVNYGYTF
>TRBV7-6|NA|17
CASSSGGYYLSGNTIYF
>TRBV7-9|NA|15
CASSVLGTRAYEQYF
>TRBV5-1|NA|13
CASSSQGGYEQYF
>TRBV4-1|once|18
CASSQDGSAFYSNQPQHF
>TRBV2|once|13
CASSDLRGTEAFF
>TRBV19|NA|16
CASSPKVRELYGELFF
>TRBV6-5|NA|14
CASRDRAISNEQFF
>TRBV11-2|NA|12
CASSFSTDTQYF
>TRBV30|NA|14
CAWRGPASGEKLFF
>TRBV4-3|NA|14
CASSQRGLQETQYF
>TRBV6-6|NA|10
CASRGAEAFF
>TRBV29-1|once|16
CSVLRSLHSGANVLTF
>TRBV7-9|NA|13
CASSSRGPDTQYF
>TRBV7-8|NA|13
CASSTRDRETQYF
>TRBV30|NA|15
CAGCPDTQIYNEQFF
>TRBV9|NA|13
CASSVELGTEAFF